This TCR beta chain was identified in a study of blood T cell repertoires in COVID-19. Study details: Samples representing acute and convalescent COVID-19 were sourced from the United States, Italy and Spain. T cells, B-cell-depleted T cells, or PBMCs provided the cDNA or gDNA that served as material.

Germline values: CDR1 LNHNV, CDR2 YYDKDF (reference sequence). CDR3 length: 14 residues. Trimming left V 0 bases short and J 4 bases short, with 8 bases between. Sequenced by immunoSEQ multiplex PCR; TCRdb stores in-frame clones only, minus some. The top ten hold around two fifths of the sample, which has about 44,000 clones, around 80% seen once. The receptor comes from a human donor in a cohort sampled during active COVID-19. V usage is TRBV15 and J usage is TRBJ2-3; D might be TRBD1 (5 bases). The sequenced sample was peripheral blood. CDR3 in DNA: TGTGCCACCAGCAGAGACAGGGCCTCAGATACGCAGTATTTT. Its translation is CATSRDRASDTQYF.